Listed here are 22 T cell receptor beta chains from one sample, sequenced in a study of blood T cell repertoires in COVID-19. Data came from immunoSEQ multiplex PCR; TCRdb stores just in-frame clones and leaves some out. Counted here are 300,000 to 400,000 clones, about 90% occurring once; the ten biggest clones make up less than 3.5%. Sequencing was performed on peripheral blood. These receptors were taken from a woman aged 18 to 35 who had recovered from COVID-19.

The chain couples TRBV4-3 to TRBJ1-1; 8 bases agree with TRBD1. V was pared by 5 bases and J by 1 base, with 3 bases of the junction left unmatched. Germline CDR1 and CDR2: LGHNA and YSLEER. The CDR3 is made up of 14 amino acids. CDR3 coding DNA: TGCGCCAGCAGCTCGGGACAGGAGAACACTGAAGCTTTCTTT. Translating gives CASSSGQENTEAFF.

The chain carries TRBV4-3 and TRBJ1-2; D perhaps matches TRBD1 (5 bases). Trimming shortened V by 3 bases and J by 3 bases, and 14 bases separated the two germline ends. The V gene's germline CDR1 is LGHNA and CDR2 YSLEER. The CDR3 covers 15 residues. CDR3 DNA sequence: TGCGCCAGCAGCCACAAGCGGGGGGGGGACTATGGCTACACCTTC. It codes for CASSHKRGGDYGYTF.

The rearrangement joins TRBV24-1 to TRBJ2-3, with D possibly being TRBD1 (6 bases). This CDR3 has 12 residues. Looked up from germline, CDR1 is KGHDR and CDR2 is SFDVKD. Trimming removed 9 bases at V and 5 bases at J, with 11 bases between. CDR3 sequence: CATGRGGDTQYF. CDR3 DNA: TGTGCCACCGGGAGAGGGGGAGATACGCAGTATTTT.

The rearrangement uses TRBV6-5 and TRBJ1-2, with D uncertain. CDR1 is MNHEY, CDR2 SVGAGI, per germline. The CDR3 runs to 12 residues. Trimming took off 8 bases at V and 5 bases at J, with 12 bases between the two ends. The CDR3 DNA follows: TGTGCCAGCTCGGGAGTGGCTTATGGCTACACCTTC. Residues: CASSGVAYGYTF.

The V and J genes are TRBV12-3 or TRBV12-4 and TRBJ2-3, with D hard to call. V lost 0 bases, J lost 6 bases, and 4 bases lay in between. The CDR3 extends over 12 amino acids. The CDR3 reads CASSLARDTQYF. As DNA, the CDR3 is TGTGCCAGCAGTTTAGCGCGGGATACGCAGTATTTT.

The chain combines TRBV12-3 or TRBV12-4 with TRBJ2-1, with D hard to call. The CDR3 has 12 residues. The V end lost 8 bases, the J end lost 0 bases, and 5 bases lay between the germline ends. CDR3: CASGPSYNEQFF. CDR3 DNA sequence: TGTGCCAGCGGCCCCTCCTACAATGAGCAGTTCTTC.

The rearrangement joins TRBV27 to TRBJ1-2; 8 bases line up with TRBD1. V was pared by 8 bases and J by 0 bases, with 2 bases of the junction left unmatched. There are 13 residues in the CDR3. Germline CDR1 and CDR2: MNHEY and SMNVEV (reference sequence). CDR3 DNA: TGTGCCAGCGCGGACAGGGCTAACTATGGCTACACCTTC. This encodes CASADRANYGYTF.

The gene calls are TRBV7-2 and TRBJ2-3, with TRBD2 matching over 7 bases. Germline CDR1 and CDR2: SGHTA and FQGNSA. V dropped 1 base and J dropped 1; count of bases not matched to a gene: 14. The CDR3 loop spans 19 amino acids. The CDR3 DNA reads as TGTGCCAGCAGCTTAGGTCATTGGGGCGGGAGATGGGGCACAGATACGCAGTATTTT. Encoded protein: CASSLGHWGGRWGTDTQYF. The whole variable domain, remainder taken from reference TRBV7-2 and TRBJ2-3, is GAGVSQSPSNKVTEKGKDVELRCDPISGHTALYWYRQSLGQGLEFLIYFQGNSAPDKSGLPSDRFSAERTGGSVSTLTIQRTQQEDSAVYLCASSLGHWGGRWGTDTQYFGPGTRLTVL.

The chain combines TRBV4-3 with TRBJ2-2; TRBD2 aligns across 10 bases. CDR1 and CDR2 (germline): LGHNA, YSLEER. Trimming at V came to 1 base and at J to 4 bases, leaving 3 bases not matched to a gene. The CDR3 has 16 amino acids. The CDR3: CASSQASGSFTGELFF. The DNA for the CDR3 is TGCGCCAGCAGCCAAGCTAGCGGGAGCTTCACCGGGGAGCTGTTTTTT.

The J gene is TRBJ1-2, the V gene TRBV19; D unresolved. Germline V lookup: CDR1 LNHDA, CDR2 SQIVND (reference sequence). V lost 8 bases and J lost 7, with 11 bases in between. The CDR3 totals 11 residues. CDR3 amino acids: CASERGSGYTF. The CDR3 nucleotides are TGTGCCAGTGAGCGAGGTAGTGGCTACACCTTC.

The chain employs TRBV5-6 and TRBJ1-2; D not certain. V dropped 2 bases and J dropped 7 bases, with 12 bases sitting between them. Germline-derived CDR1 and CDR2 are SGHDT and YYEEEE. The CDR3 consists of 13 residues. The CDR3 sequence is CASSFGSSGGYTF. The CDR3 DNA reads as TGTGCCAGCAGCTTCGGCAGCTCGGGTGGCTACACCTTC. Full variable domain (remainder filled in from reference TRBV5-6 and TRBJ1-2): DAGVTQSPTHLIKTRGQQVTLRCSPKSGHDTVSWYQQALGQGPQFIFQYYEEEERQRGNFPDRFSGHQFPNYSSELNVNALLLGDSALYLCASSFGSSGGYTFGSGTRLTVV.

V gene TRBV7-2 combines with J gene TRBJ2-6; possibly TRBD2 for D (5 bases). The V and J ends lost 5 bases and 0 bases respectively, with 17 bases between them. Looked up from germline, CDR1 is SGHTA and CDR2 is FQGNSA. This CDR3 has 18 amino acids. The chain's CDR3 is CASSAGLGWGSGANVLTF. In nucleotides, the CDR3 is TGTGCCAGCAGCGCCGGACTCGGTTGGGGCTCTGGGGCCAACGTCCTGACTTTC.

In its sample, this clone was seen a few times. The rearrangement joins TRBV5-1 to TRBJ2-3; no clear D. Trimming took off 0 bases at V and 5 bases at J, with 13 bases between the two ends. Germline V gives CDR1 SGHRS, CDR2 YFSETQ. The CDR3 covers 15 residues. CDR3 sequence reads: CASSLAVALGDTQYF. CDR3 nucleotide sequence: TGCGCCAGCAGCTTGGCCGTAGCCTTAGGAGATACGCAGTATTTT.

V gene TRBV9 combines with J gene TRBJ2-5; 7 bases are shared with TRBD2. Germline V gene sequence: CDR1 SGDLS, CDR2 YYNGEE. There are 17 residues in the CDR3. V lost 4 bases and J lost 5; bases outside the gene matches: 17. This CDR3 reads CASSRRGGAGVSETQYF. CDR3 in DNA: TGTGCCAGCAGCCGGCGTGGAGGGGCGGGAGTGAGTGAGACCCAGTACTTC.

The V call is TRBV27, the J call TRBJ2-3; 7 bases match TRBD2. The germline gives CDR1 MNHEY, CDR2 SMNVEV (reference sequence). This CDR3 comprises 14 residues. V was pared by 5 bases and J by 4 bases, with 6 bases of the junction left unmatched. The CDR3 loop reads CASSTTGGPDTQYF. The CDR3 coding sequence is TGTGCCAGCAGTACGACGGGAGGCCCAGATACGCAGTATTTT.

CDR3 loop: CATSDFHPYRALQETQYF. The CDR3 nucleotides are TGTGCCACCAGTGATTTCCATCCGTACAGGGCGTTACAAGAGACCCAGTACTTC. This rearrangement joins TRBV24-1 to TRBJ2-5; D is perhaps TRBD1 (6 bases). The CDR3 extends over 18 amino acids. Trimming took 1 base from V and 2 from J, leaving 19 bases between them. The germline gives CDR1 KGHDR, CDR2 SFDVKD.

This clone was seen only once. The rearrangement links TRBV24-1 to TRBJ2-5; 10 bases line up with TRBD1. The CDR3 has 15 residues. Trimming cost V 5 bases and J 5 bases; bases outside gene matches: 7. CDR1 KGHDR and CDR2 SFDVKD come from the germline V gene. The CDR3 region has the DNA TGTGCCACCAGTGCCTTGGGACAGGGGAGCGAGACCCAGTACTTC. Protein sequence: CATSALGQGSETQYF.

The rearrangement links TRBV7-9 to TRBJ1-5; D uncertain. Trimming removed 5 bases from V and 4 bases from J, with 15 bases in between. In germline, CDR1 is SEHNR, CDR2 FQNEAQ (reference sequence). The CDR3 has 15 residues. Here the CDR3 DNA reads TGTGCCAGCAGCCCCACGTCCGGTTCAAATCAGCCCCAGCATTTT. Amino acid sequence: CASSPTSGSNQPQHF.

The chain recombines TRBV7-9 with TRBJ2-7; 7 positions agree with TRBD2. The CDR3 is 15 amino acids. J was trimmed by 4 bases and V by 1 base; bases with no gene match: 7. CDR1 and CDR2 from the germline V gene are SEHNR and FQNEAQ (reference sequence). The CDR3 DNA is TGTGCCAGCAGCTTAGGACTAGCACGAACGTACGAGCAGTACGTC. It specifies CASSLGLARTYEQYV.

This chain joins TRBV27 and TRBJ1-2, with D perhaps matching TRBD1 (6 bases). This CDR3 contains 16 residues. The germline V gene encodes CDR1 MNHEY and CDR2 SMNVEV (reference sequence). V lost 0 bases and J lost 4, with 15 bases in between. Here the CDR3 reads CASSLSTQGPVYGYTF. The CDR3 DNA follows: TGTGCCAGCAGTTTATCGACTCAGGGGCCAGTCTATGGCTACACCTTC.

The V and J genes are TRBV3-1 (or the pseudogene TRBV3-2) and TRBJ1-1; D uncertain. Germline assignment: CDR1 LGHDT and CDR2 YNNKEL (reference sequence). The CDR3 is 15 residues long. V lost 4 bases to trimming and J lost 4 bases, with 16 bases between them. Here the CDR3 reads CASSPSDRGSTEAFF. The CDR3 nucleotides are TGTGCCAGCAGCCCCAGCGACCGTGGGTCCACTGAAGCTTTCTTT.

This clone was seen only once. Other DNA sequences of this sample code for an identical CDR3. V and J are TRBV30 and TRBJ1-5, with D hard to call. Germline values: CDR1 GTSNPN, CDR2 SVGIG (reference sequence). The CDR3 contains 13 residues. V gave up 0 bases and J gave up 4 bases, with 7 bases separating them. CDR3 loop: CAWSVRQNQPQHF. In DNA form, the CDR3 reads TGTGCCTGGAGTGTACGCCAGAATCAGCCCCAGCATTTT.